This record covers a single T cell receptor (beta chain). TCRdb's copy holds only in-frame clones and misses some; the assay was immunoSEQ multiplex PCR. The data contain over 600,000 clones, just under 90% of them seen just once; the ten biggest clones take up under 0.3%. The sample belongs to a study of blood T cell repertoires in COVID-19. About the study: T cells, B-cell-depleted T cells, or PBMCs supplied cDNA or gDNA.

Between the trimmed V and J ends, which lost 6 bases and 1 base, there was a span of 15 bases. Germline-derived CDR1 and CDR2 are MNHEY and SVGEGT. The CDR3 has 16 residues. V gene TRBV6-2 or TRBV6-3 combines with J gene TRBJ2-2; no definite D call. This TCR was recovered from a woman in her late teens or twenties with acute or convalescent COVID-19. Sample: peripheral blood. Written as DNA, the CDR3 is TGTGCCAGCAGCCTGATTGGCAGCGTGAACACCGGGGAGCTGTTTTTT. It encodes CASSLIGSVNTGELFF.